This T cell receptor (beta chain) came from a study of blood T cells in healthy people across ages. Study-wide findings and caveats: With donor CMV status unknown, expanded clonotype changes were possibly confounded. Both naive CD4+ cell counts and diversity were greater in long-lived donors than in aged donors.

In regard to this clonotype: Its specificity is not known.

About 10 milliliters was the volume of peripheral blood drawn from each donor. Primers used in a second PCR of roughly 7 to 12 cycles were a sample-barcoded 5' primer and a J-beta primer mix. Each of the cDNA molecules was tagged by a template-switch adaptor with 12 random nucleotides. TCRdb reprocessed the 5' RACE reads via MiXCR and lists one record per CDR3 protein. Among around 990,000 distinct CDR3 sequences listed, 35% to 40% were seen once. Germline V lookup: CDR1 SEHNR, CDR2 FQNEAQ (reference sequence). The CDR3 is 16 amino acids. The V gene end was trimmed by 5 bases and the J gene end by 8 bases; junction bases not matched to a gene: 7.

The source of this sequence is a man between 18 and 35 years old in good health. Sequencing was done on a sample of blood. This chain joins TRBV7-9 and TRBJ2-1; 15 bases are a match to TRBD2. The CDR3 sequence is CASSPRTSGGDYEQFF. The CDR3 bases are TGTGCCAGCAGCCCACGGACTAGCGGGGGGGATTATGAGCAGTTCTTC.